This T cell receptor (beta chain) was found in a study of blood T cell repertoires in COVID-19. Study-level information: The United States, Italy and Spain provided the acute and convalescent COVID-19 samples. PBMCs, B-cell-depleted T cells, or T cells were the source of the cDNA or gDNA that made up the material.

In the study's own analysis: The authors estimated nucleated cell counts from reference gene primer amplification. Profiling relied on immunoSEQ multiplex PCR, and the TCRdb table lists in-frame clones only, not all of them. The V and J calls and clone size were taken over from that table, and D and trimming were inferred from the DNA. The sample records 90,000 to 120,000 clones, roughly 84% being singletons. CDR3 size: 15 residues. This rearrangement joins TRBV1 to TRBJ2-7; TRBD2 is the table's D call, not checked against the DNA. TRBV1 is designated a pseudogene. The specimen was peripheral blood. The sequence derives from a human donor in a cohort sampled during active COVID-19. DNA of the CDR3: TGCACCAGCAGCGCACCTAGCCGACCCCTGTACGAGCAGTACGTC. Translation: CTSSAPSRPLYEQYV.